Here is one T cell receptor (beta chain) with its context. Its antigen is not identified. This sample was taken from a study of long-term antiretroviral therapy in people with HIV. The libraries were made with immunoSEQ v3.0 at survey level. The data were produced by immunoSEQ multiplex PCR, yet TCRdb's version contains in-frame clones alone and is incomplete. The sample lists fewer than 25,000 clones, approximately 95% occurring once. CDR1 is SGDLS, CDR2 YYNGEE, per germline. Trimming left V 0 bases short and J 0 bases short, with 6 bases between. CDR3 length: 14 residues. Study outcomes and limitations: Post-ART samples showed increased diversity that remained below transplant donor control levels. Relative to control repertoires, HIV repertoires exhibited narrower CDR3 length ranges. Dominant in the repertoire at all time points were clones expanded before ART.

DNA was extracted from approximately 0.95-9.8 million thawed cryopreserved PBMC. The specimen comprised unsorted PBMCs, sampled roughly 5.1 years after starting antiretroviral therapy. The chain recombines TRBV9 with TRBJ1-2; D is undetermined. The receptor was derived from a woman between 45 and 65 years old with HIV. The CDR3 reads CASSVAQANYGYTF. In DNA, the CDR3 is TGTGCCAGCAGCGTAGCTCAGGCTAACTATGGCTACACCTTC.